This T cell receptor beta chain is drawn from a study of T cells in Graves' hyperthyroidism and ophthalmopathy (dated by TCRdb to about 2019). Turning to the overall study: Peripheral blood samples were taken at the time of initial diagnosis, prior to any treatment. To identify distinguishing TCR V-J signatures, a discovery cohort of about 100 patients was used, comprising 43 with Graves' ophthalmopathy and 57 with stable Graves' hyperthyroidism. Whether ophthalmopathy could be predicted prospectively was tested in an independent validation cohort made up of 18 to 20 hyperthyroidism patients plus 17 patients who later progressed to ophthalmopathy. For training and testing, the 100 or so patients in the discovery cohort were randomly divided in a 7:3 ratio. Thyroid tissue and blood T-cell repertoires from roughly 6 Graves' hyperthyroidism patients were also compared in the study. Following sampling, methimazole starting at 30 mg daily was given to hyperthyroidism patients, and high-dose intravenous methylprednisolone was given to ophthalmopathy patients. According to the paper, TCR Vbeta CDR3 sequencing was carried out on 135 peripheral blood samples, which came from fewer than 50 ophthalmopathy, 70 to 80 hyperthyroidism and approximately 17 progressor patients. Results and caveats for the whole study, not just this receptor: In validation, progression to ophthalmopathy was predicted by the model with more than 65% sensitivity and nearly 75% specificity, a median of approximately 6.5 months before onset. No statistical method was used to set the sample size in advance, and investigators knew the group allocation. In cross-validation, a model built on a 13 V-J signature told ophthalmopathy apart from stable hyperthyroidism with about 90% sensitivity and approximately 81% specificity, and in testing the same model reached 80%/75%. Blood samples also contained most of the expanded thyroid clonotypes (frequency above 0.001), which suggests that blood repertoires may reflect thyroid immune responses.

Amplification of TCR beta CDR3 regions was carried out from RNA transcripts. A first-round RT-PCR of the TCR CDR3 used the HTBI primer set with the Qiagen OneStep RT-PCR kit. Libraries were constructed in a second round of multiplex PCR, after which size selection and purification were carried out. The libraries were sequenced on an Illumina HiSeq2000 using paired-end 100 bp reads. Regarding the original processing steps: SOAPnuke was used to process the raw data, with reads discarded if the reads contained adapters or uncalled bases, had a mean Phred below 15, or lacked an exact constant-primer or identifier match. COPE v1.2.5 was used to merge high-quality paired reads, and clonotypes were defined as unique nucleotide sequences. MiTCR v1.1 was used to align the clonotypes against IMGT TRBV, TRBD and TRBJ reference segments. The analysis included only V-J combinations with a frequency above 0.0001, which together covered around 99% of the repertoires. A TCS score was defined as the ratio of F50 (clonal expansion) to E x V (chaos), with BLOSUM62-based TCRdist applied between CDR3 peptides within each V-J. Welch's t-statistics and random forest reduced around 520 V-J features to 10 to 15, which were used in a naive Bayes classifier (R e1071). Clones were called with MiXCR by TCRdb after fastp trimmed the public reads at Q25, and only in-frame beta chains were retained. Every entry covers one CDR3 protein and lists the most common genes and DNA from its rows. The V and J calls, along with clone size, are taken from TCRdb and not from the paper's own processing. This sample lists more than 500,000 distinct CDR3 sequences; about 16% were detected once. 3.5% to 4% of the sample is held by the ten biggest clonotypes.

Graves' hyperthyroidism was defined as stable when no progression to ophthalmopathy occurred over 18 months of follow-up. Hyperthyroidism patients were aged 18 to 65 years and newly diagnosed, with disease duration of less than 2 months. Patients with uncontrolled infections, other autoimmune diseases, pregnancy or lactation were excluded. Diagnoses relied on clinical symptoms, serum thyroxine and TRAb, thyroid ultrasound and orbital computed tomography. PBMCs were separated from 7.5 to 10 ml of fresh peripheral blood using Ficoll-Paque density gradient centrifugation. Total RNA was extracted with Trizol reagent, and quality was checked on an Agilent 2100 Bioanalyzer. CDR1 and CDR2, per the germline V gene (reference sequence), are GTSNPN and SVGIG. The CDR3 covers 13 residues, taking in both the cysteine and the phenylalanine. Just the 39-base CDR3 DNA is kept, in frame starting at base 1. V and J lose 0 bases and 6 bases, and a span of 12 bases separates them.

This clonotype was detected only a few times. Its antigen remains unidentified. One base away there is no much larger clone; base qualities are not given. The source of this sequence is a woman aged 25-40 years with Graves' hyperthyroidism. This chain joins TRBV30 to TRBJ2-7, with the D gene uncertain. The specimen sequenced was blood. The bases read TGTGCCTGGAGTGTAGCAGGCCCTCGCGAGCAGTACTTC. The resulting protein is CAWSVAGPREQYF.